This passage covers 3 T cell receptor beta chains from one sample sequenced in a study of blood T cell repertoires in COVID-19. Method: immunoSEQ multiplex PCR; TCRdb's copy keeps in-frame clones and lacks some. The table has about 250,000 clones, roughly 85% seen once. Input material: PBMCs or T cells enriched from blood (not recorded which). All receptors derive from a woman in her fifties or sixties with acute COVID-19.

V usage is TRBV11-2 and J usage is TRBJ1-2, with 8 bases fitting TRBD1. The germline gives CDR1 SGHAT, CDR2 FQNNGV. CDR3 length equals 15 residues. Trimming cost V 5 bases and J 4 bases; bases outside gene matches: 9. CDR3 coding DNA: TGTGCCAGCAGCCCAGATCCCAGGGGGCTCTATGGCTACACCTTC. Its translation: CASSPDPRGLYGYTF.

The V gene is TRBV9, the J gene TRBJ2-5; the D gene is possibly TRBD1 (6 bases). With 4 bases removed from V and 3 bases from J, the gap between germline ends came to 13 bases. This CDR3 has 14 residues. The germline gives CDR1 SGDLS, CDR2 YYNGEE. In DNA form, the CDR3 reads TGTGCCAGCAGCCCCGGGACATGGAAAGAGACCCAGTACTTC. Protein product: CASSPGTWKETQYF. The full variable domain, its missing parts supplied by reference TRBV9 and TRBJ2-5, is DSGVTQTPKHLITATGQRVTLRCSPRSGDLSVYWYQQSLDQGLQFLIQYYNGEERAKGNILERFSAQQFPDLHSELNLSSLELGDSALYFCASSPGTWKETQYFGPGTRLLVL.

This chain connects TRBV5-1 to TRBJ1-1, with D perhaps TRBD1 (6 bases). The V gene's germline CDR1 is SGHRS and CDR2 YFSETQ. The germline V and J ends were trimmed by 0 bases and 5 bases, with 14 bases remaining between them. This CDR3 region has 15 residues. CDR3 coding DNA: TGCGCCAGCAGCTTGGAGGACAGTTCCAGGACTGAAGCTTTCTTT. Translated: CASSLEDSSRTEAFF. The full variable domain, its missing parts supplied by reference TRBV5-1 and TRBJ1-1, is KAGVTQTPRYLIKTRGQQVTLSCSPISGHRSVSWYQQTPGQGLQFLFEYFSETQRNKGNFPGRFSGRQFSNSRSEMNVSTLELGDSALYLCASSLEDSSRTEAFFGQGTRLTVV.